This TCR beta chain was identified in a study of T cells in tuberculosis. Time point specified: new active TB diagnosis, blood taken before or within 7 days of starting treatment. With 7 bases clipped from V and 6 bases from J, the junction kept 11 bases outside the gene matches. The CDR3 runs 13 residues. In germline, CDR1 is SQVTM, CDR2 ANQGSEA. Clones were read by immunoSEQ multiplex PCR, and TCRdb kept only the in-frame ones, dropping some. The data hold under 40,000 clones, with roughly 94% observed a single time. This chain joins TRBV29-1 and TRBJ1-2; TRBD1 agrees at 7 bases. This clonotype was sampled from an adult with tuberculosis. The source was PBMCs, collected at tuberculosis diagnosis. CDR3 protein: CSAEHGTVDGYTF. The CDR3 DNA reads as TGCAGCGCCGAGCACGGGACAGTCGATGGCTACACCTTC. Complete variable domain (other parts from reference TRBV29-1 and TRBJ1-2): SAVISQKPSRDICQRGTSLTIQCQVDSQVTMMFWYRQQPGQSLTLIATANQGSEATYESGFVIDKFPISRPNLTFSTLTVSNMSPEDSSIYLCSAEHGTVDGYTFGSGTRLTVV.